This T cell receptor beta chain was observed in a study of blood T cell repertoires in COVID-19. Deletions cut 7 bases from V and 1 base from J, with 20 bases between. Germline assignment: CDR1 SQVTM and CDR2 ANQGSEA. The CDR3 has 15 amino acids. Produced via immunoSEQ multiplex PCR; TCRdb's table is partial and in-frame only. The sample lists 250,000 or so clones; 86% were seen once. Material for sequencing was peripheral blood. V and J are TRBV29-1 and TRBJ2-7, with D possibly matching TRBD2 (7 bases). The sequence derives from a man aged 40-55 years with active or convalescent COVID-19. The CDR3 here is CSAPPGAGASYEQYF. The CDR3, as DNA: TGCAGCGCCCCCCCGGGGGCGGGAGCATCCTACGAGCAGTACTTC.